This entry is about one T cell receptor beta chain. No antigen is known for it. During cDNA synthesis, UMIs that each contained a 6-nucleotide sample barcode were added by means of template switching. TCRdb reworked the 5' RACE reads into one entry per CDR3 protein, no DNA. The sample has some 150,000 distinct CDR3 sequences. The source of the sample is a study of monozygotic twins with inflammatory bowel disease. General study points: Evidence did not back any single strong signal or clonotype linked to IBD. Repertoire similarity matched across concordant and discordant twins, perhaps owing to limited power. Among T cells, the various subtypes were not distinguishable.

This CDR3 is 13 amino acids long. From germline, CDR1 is MNHEY and CDR2 SVGEGT. The clonotype was recovered from a human donor with ulcerative colitis or Crohn's disease, or a healthy co-twin of an affected twin (not recorded which). The V gene is TRBV6-2 or TRBV6-3, the J gene TRBJ2-2. The material sequenced was blood. The CDR3: CASSYVGAGELFF.